This TCR beta chain stems from a study of CD8 T cells in Susac syndrome. With 0 bases clipped from V and 4 bases from J, the junction kept 5 bases outside the gene matches. The CDR3 sequence is 16 residues long. From germline, CDR1 is DFQATT and CDR2 SNEGSKA (reference sequence). It was with random hexamers that about 0.45 to 1 ug RNA was reverse transcribed. A single record per CDR3 protein comes from TCRdb applying MiXCR to the immunoSEQ multiplex PCR reads. The sample lists about 150,000 distinct CDR3 sequences, 90% to 96% occurring once. The gene calls are TRBV20-1 and TRBJ2-1, with 11 bases identical to TRBD2. The sequence was collected from a human donor with Susac syndrome. The sequenced material came from CD4+ T cells from PBMCs. CDR3 loop: CSARDRTSGGYNEQFF. The CDR3 coding sequence is TGCAGTGCTAGAGATCGTACTAGCGGGGGATACAATGAGCAGTTCTTC.